This T cell receptor beta chain stems from a study of T cell responses to AZD1222 COVID-19 vaccine. Trimming cost V 4 bases and J 2 bases, with 9 bases left between them. The germline V gene has CDR1 SQVTM and CDR2 ANQGSEA. This CDR3 contains 12 residues. This table comes from immunoSEQ multiplex PCR, and its TCRdb copy is limited to in-frame clones, with some not included. The table has 110,000 to 150,000 clones, around 92% seen once; the top ten hold 9% to 15%. General study results and limits: CD4 TCRs covered the whole spike, strongest at regions 160-218 and 743-854. Spike-specific TCR breadth rose after two AZD1222 doses, and depth rose as well. Repertoires were obtained only post-peak T cell response.

To note about this clone: Its antigen is still unknown.

The receptor comes from an adult who had recovered from COVID-19. This sequence joins TRBV29-1 and TRBJ2-7; TRBD1 is a possible D gene (5 bases). Here the sequenced sample was peripheral blood, taken after recovery from COVID-19. As DNA, the CDR3 is TGCAGCGTTGGGGGCAGTCCCTACGAGCAGTACTTC. Its translation: CSVGGSPYEQYF.